One sample yielded the 14 T cell receptor beta chains listed below, sequenced in a study of shared clonotypes between healthy human individuals. Naive CD8 cells were CD45RO-negative, positively selected for CCR7, excluding terminally differentiated effector memory CD45RA+ cells. The method was immunoSEQ multiplex PCR; TCRdb's version includes in-frame clones alone and lacks a portion of them. The data contain roughly 590,000 clones, around 95% of them singletons. Material for sequencing was naive CD8+ T cells sorted from blood. These receptors all stem from a woman aged 30 to 39 in good health.

The chain links TRBV5-1 to TRBJ2-7; TRBD1 matches 8 bases. Germline CDR1 reads SGHRS; CDR2 reads YFSETQ. The CDR3 loop spans 13 amino acids. J was trimmed by 5 bases and V by 0 bases; bases with no gene match: 1. The CDR3 is CASSLDRGDEQYF. DNA for the CDR3: TGCGCCAGCAGCTTGGACAGGGGGGACGAGCAGTACTTC.

The gene calls are TRBV13 and TRBJ2-5, with TRBD1 matching 8 bases. The CDR3 totals 13 residues. Trimming at V came to 4 bases and at J to 4 bases, leaving 2 bases not matched to a gene. Germline CDR1 and CDR2: PRHDT and FYEKMQ (reference sequence). CDR3 nucleotides: TGTGCCAGCAGCTCGCAGGGGGCAGAGACCCAGTACTTC. Encoded protein: CASSSQGAETQYF.

J is TRBJ2-1 and V is TRBV10-3; maybe TRBD1 (6 bases). The CDR3 is 17 residues long. Germline CDR1 reads ENHRY; CDR2 reads SYGVKD. V was shortened by 6 bases and J by 0 bases, with 18 bases between the two germline ends. For the CDR3, the DNA is TGTGCCATCAGCCCTATGGGGGACACGGCCTCCTACAATGAGCAGTTCTTC. It specifies CAISPMGDTASYNEQFF.

The V and J genes are TRBV5-5 and TRBJ2-3, with D maybe TRBD2 (6 bases). V dropped 2 bases and J dropped 6 bases, with 10 bases sitting between them. Per germline, CDR1 SGHKS and CDR2 YYEKEE (reference sequence). The CDR3 is 13 residues long. This chain's CDR3 is CASSFGLADTQYF. For the CDR3, the DNA is TGTGCCAGCAGCTTTGGGCTAGCGGATACGCAGTATTTT. The variable domain in full, with the rest retrieved from reference TRBV5-5 and TRBJ2-3, is DAGVTQSPTHLIKTRGQQVTLRCSPISGHKSVSWYQQVLGQGPQFIFQYYEKEERGRGNFPDRFSARQFPNYSSELNVNALLLGDSALYLCASSFGLADTQYFGPGTRLTVL.

Details on this clone: The same CDR3 is also encoded by other DNA sequences in this sample. The gene calls are TRBV19 and TRBJ1-1; D not certain. The germline V and J ends were trimmed by 0 bases and 1 base, with 9 bases remaining between them. CDR3 size: 15 residues. Germline CDR1 reads LNHDA; CDR2 reads SQIVND (reference sequence). The CDR3 nucleotides are TGTGCCAGTAGTATAGATCTTGACCCGAACACTGAAGCTTTCTTT. It specifies CASSIDLDPNTEAFF.

The chain joins TRBV27 to TRBJ1-5; 9 positions agree with TRBD1. CDR3 size: 14 residues. V shed 6 bases and J 7 bases; nucleotides not matched to a gene: 7. Germline V gene lookup returns CDR1 MNHEY and CDR2 SMNVEV (reference sequence). CDR3 loop: CASSEGTGFQPQHF. DNA for the CDR3: TGTGCCAGCAGCGAGGGGACAGGGTTCCAGCCCCAGCATTTT.

The V gene is TRBV28, the J gene TRBJ2-7; TRBD2 might be the D (5 bases). The germline gives CDR1 MDHEN, CDR2 SYDVKM. V was trimmed by 1 base and J by 5 bases, leaving 12 bases between them. The CDR3 extends over 14 amino acids. Here the CDR3 reads CASSLYRGKHEQYF. CDR3 nucleotide sequence: TGTGCCAGCAGTTTATACCGAGGGAAGCACGAGCAGTACTTC.

This clone was recorded only once. V usage is TRBV20-1 and J usage is TRBJ2-1; D remains ambiguous. The V end lost 5 bases, the J end lost 6 bases, and 8 bases lay between the germline ends. The CDR3 extends over 11 amino acids. Germline V gene data show CDR1 as DFQATT and CDR2 as SNEGSKA (reference sequence). The CDR3 region has the DNA TGCAGTGCTCCCCTAGTCAATGAGCAGTTCTTC. This sequence encodes CSAPLVNEQFF.

The CDR3 nucleotides read TGTGCCAGCACCCTAGCAGAGACCCAGTACTTC. This translates into CASTLAETQYF. V and J are TRBV28 and TRBJ2-5; maybe TRBD2 (5 bases). The germline V gene has CDR1 MDHEN and CDR2 SYDVKM. V was trimmed by 7 bases and J by 4 bases, leaving 7 bases between them. The CDR3 has 11 amino acids.

The J gene is TRBJ2-3, the V gene TRBV7-9, with D tentatively TRBD1 (6 bases). This CDR3 is 15 amino acids long. CDR1 is SEHNR and CDR2 is FQNEAQ in the germline V gene (reference sequence). V was shortened by 3 bases and J by 0 bases, with 10 bases between the two germline ends. The CDR3 protein is CASSFRGSSTDTQYF. In DNA, the CDR3 is TGTGCCAGCAGCTTTAGGGGGTCTAGCACAGATACGCAGTATTTT.

This chain uses TRBV6-5 with TRBJ1-1, with D possibly TRBD1 on 6 matching bases. The germline V gene has CDR1 MNHEY and CDR2 SVGAGI. CDR3 length equals 15 residues. The ends were cut back, 4 bases at V and 2 bases at J, with 14 bases in the middle. The chain's CDR3 is CASSFLDRINTEAFF. As DNA, the CDR3 is TGTGCCAGCAGTTTCCTCGACAGGATTAACACTGAAGCTTTCTTT.

J is TRBJ2-5 and V is TRBV5-1; 11 positions match TRBD2. With 5 bases clipped from V and 4 bases from J, the junction kept 7 bases outside the gene matches. The CDR3 is 15 residues long. The germline V gene has CDR1 SGHRS and CDR2 YFSETQ. The CDR3 loop is CASRDTGTSGETQYF. Written as DNA, the CDR3 is TGCGCCAGCAGGGATACCGGGACTAGCGGAGAGACCCAGTACTTC.

This chain links TRBV7-6 with TRBJ1-1, with a possible D match to TRBD1 (5 bases). Per germline, CDR1 SGHVS and CDR2 FNYEAQ. Trimming took 5 bases from V and 2 from J, leaving 18 bases between them. There are 16 residues in the CDR3. The chain's CDR3 is CASSTATGESNTEAFF. DNA for the CDR3: TGTGCCAGCAGCACAGCTACGGGGGAATCCAACACTGAAGCTTTCTTT.

The genes are TRBV4-2 and TRBJ2-7; 10 bases line up with TRBD2. Germline V gene lookup returns CDR1 LGHNA and CDR2 YNFKEQ. V lost 5 bases and J lost 0; bases outside the gene matches: 7. The CDR3 has 16 amino acids. The DNA for the CDR3 is TGTGCCAGCAGCGCCCGACTAGCGGGCAGCTCCTACGAGCAGTACTTC. Residues: CASSARLAGSSYEQYF.